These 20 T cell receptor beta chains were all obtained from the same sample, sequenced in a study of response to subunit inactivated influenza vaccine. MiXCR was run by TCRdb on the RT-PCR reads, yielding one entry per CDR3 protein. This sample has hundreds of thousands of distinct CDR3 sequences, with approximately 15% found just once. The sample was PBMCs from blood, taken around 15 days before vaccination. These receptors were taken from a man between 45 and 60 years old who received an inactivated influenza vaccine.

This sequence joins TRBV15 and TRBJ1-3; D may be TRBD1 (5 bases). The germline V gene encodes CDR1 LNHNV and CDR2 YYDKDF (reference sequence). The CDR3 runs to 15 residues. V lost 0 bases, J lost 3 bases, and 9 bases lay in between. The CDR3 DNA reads TGTGCCACCAGCAGAGATCCGGGGGTTGGAAACACCATATATTTT. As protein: CATSRDPGVGNTIYF.

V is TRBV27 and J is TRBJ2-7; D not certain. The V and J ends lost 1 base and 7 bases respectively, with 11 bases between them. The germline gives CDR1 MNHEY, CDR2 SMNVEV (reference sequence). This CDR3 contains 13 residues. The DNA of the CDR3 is TGTGCCAGCAGTTTATTCACTCCTGGAGAGCAGTACTTC. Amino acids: CASSLFTPGEQYF.

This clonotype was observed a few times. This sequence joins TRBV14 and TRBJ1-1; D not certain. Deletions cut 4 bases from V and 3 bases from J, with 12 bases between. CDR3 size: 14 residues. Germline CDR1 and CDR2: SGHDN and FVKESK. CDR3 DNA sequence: TGTGCCAGCAGCCGCAACTTGAGGGACACTGAAGCTTTCTTT. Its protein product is CASSRNLRDTEAFF.

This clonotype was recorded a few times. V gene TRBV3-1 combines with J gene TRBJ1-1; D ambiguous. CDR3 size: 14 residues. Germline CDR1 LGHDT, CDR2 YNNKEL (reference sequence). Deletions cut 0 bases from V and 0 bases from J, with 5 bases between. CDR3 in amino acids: CASSQEILNTEAFF. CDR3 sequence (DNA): TGTGCCAGCAGCCAAGAAATTCTGAACACTGAAGCTTTCTTT.

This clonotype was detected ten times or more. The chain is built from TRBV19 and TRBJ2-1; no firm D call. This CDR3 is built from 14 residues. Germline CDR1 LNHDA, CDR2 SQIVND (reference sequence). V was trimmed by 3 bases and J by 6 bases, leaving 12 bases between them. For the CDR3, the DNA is TGTGCCAGTAGTATTGAGAGGCTATCCAATGAGCAGTTCTTC. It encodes CASSIERLSNEQFF.

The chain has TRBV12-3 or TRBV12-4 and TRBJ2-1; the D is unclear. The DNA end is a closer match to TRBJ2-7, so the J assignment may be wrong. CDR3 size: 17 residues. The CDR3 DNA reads TGTGCCAGCAGTTTATTTGTGCTCCGCCAGACCTACAATGAGCAGTACTTC. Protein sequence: CASSLFVLRQTYNEQYF.

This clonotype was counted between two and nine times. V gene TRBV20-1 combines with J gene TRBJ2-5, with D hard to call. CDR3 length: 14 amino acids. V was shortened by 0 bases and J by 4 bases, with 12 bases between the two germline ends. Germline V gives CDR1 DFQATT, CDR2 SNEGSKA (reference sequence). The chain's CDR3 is CSARDRLGGETQYF. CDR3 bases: TGCAGTGCTAGAGACCGGCTAGGCGGAGAGACCCAGTACTTC.

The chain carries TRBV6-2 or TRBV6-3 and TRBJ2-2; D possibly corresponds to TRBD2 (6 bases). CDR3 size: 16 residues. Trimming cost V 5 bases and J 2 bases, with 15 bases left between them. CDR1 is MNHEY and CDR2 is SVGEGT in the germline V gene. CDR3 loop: CASSLTGLTNTGELFF. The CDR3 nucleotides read TGTGCCAGCAGTCTAACGGGACTGACAAACACCGGGGAGCTGTTTTTT.

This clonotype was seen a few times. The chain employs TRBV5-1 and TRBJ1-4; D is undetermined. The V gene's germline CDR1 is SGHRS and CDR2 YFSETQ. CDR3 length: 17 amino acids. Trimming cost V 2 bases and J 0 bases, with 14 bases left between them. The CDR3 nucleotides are TGCGCCAGCAGCTTTTCCCCGCAGCTATCAACTAATGAAAAACTGTTTTTT. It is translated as CASSFSPQLSTNEKLFF.

CDR3 nucleotide sequence: TGTGCCAGCAGTCTCCCGGCGGGACGGGACACCGGGGAGCTGTTTTTT. Translation gives CASSLPAGRDTGELFF. This rearrangement joins TRBV6-1 to TRBJ2-2, with D perhaps matching TRBD2 (6 bases). The CDR3 is made up of 16 amino acids. V lost 5 bases to trimming and J lost 3 bases, with 16 bases between them. Germline-derived CDR1 and CDR2 are MNHNS and SASEGT.

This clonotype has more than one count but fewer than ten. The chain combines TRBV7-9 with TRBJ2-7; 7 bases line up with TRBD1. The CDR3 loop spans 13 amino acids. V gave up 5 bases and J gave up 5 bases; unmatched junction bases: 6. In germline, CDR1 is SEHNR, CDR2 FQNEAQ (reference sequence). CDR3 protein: CASSDQGGHEQYF. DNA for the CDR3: TGTGCCAGCAGCGACCAAGGGGGCCACGAGCAGTACTTC.

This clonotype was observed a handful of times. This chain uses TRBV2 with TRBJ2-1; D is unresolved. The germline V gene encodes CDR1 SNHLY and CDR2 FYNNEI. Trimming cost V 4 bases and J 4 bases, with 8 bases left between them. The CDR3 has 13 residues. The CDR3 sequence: CASSGTEYNEQFF. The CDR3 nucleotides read TGTGCCAGCAGTGGCACAGAGTACAATGAGCAGTTCTTC.

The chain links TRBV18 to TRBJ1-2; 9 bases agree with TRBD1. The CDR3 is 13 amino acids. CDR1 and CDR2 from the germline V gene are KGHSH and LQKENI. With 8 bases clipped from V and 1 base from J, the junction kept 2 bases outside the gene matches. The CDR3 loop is CASRTGVNYGYTF. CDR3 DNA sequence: TGTGCCAGCCGGACAGGGGTTAACTATGGCTACACCTTC.

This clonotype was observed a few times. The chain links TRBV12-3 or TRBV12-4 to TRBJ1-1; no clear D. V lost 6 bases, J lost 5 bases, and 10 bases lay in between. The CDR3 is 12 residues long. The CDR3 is CASRLGWTEAFF. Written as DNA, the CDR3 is TGTGCCAGCAGACTGGGGTGGACTGAAGCTTTCTTT.

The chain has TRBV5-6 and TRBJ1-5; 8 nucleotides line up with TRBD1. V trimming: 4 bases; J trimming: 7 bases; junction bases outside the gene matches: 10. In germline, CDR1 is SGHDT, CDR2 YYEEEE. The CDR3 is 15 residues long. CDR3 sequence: CASSQIGDRGQPQHF. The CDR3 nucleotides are TGTGCCAGCAGCCAGATAGGTGACAGGGGACAGCCCCAGCATTTT. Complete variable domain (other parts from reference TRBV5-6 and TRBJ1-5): DAGVTQSPTHLIKTRGQQVTLRCSPKSGHDTVSWYQQALGQGPQFIFQYYEEEERQRGNFPDRFSGHQFPNYSSELNVNALLLGDSALYLCASSQIGDRGQPQHFGDGTRLSIL.

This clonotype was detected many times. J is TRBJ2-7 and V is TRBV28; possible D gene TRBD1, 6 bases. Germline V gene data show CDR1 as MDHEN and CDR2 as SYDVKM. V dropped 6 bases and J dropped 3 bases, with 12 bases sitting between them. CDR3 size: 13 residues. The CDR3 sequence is CASSGTPNYEQYF. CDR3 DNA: TGTGCCAGCAGCGGGACACCGAACTACGAGCAGTACTTC.

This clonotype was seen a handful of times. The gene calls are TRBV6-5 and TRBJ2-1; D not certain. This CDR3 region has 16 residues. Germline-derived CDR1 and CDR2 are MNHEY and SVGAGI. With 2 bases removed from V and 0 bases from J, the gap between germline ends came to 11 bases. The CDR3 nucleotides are TGTGCCAGCAGTTACGTGGGGTTTAGCTCCTACAATGAGCAGTTCTTC. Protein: CASSYVGFSSYNEQFF.

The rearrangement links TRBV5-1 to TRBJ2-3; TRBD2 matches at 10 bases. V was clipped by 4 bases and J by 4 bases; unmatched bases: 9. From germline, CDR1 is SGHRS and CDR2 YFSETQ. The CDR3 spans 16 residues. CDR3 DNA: TGCGCCAGCAGCCACGGACTAGCGGAGGATGCAGATACGCAGTATTTT. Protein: CASSHGLAEDADTQYF.

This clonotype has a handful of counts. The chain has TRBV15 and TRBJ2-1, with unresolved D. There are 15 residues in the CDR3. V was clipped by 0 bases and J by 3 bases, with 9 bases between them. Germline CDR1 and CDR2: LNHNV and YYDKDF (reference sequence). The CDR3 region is CATSREVTNYNEQFF. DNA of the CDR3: TGTGCCACCAGCAGAGAGGTGACAAACTACAATGAGCAGTTCTTC.

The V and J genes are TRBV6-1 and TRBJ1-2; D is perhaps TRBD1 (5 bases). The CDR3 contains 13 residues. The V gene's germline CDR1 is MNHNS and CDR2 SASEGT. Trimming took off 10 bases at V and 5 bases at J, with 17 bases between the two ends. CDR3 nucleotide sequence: TGTGCCACCGAAGTAACAGGCGTATATGGCTACACCTTC. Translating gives CATEVTGVYGYTF.